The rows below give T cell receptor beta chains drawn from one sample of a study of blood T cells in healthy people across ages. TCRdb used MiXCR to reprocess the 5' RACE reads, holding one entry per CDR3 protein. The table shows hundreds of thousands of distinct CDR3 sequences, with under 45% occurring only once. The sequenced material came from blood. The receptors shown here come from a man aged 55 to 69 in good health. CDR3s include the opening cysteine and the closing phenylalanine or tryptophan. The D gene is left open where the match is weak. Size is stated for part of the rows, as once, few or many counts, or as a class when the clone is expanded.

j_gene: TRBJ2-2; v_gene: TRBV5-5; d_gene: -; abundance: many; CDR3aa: CASRRNTGELFF; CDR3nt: TGTGCCAGCAGACGAAACACCGGGGAGCTGTTTTTT
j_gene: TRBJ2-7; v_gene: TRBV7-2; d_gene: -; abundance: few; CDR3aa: CASSFPEGLSYEQYF; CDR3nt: TGTGCCAGCAGCTTCCCGGAAGGCCTCTCCTACGAGCAGTACTTC
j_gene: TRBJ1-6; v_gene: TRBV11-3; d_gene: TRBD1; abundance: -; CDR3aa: CASSLGGDRGSPLHF; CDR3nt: TGTGCCAGCAGCTTAGGAGGGGACAGGGGATCACCCCTCCACTTT
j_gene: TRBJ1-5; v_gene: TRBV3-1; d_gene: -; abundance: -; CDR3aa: CASSRGRSNQPQHF; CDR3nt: TGTGCCAGCAGCCGCGGGCGAAGCAATCAGCCCCAGCATTTT
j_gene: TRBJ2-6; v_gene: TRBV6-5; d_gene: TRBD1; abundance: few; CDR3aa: CASSQDRVHVLTF; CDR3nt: TGTGCCAGCAGCCAGGACAGGGTTCACGTCCTGACTTTC
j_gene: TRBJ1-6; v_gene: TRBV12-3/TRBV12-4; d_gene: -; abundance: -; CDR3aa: CASSRAPSPLHF; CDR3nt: TGTGCCAGCAGTCGGGCCCCTTCACCCCTCCACTTT
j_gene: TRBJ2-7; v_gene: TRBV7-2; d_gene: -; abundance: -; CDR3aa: CASSPGTLGGYEQYF; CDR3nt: TGTGCCAGCAGCCCCGGGACCTTAGGAGGCTACGAGCAGTACTTC
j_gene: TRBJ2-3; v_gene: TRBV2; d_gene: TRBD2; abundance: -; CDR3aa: CASSGNSGGARQYF; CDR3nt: TGTGCCAGCAGTGGAAATAGCGGGGGGGCCCGGCAGTATTTT
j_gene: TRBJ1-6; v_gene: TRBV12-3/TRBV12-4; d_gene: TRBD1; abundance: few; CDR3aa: CASRGRTGPNSPLHF; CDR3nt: TGTGCCAGCAGAGGCCGGACAGGCCCAAATTCACCCCTCCACTTT
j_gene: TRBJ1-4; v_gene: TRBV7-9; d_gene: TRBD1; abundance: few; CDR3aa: CASSLGTGGPSSPFF; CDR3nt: TGTGCCAGCAGCTTAGGGACAGGGGGTCCCAGTTCTCCGTTTTTT
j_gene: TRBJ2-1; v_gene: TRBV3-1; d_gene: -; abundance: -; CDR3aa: CASSQQHEQFF; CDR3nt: TGTGCCAGCAGCCAACAGCATGAGCAGTTCTTC
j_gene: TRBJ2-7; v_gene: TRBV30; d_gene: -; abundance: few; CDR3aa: CAGSWGYEQYF; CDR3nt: TGTGCCGGGAGTTGGGGGTACGAGCAGTACTTC
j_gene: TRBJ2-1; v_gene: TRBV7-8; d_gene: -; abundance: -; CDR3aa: CAGSLALLSGHPYNEQFF; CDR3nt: TGTGCCGGCAGCTTAGCGCTTTTATCAGGACACCCCTACAATGAGCAGTTCTTC
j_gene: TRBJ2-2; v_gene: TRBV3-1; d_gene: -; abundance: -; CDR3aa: CASSHSGTGELFF; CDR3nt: TGTGCCAGCAGCCATAGCGGCACCGGGGAGCTGTTTTTT
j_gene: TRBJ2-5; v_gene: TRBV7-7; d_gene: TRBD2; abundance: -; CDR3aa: CASSLAGTGRGETQYF; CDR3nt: TGTGCTAGCAGCTTAGCGGGGACCGGGAGGGGAGAGACCCAGTACTTC
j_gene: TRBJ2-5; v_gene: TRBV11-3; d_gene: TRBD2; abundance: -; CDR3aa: CVSSQGGAWEQYF; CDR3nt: TGTGTCAGCAGCCAGGGAGGGGCCTGGGAGCAGTACTTC
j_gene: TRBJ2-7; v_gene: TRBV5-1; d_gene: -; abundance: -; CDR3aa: CASSWMGSSYEQYF; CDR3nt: TGCGCCAGCAGCTGGATGGGGAGCTCCTACGAGCAGTACTTC
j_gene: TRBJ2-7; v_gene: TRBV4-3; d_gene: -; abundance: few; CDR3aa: CASSESGAGPYEQYF; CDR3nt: TGCGCCAGCAGCGAGAGTGGGGCGGGACCCTACGAGCAGTACTTC
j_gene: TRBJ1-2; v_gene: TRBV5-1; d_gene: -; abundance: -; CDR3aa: CASSPGGTGYGYTF; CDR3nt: TGCGCCAGCAGCCCTGGGGGGACGGGCTATGGCTACACCTTC
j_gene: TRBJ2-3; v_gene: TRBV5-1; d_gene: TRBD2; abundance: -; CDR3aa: CASSLDQRGATDTQYF; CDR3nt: TGCGCCAGCAGCTTGGACCAGCGGGGGGCCACAGATACGCAGTATTTT
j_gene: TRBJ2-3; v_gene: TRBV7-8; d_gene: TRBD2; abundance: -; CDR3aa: CASSLGVLGGGLSDTQYF; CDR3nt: TGTGCCAGCAGCTTAGGTGTCTTAGGCGGGGGGCTTTCAGATACGCAGTATTTT
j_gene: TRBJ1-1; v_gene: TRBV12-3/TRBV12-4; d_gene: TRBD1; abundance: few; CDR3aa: CASRQGSTEAFF; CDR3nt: TGTGCCAGTAGACAGGGGTCCACTGAAGCTTTCTTT
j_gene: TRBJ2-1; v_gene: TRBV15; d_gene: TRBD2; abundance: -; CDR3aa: CVTRAIVSAGGRNEQFF; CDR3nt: TGTGTCACCAGAGCGATTGTTTCAGCGGGGGGCCGCAATGAGCAGTTCTTC
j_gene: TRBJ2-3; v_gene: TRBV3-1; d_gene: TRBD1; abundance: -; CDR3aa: CASSQVYRGDGTQYF; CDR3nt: TGTGCCAGCAGCCAAGTCTACAGGGGCGACGGTACGCAGTATTTT
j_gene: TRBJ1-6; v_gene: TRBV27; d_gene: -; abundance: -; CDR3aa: CASRQHTDNSPLHF; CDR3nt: TGTGCCAGCAGACAACACACAGATAATTCACCCCTCCACTTT